This T cell receptor beta chain originates from a study of cytomegalovirus exposure and HLA in healthy donors. Germline CDR1 and CDR2: SGHRS and YFSETQ. The V gene end was trimmed by 5 bases and the J gene end by 2 bases; junction bases not matched to a gene: 6. The CDR3 runs 14 residues. PCR primers comprised 60 Vbeta and 13 Jbeta primers. This table comes from immunoSEQ multiplex PCR, and its TCRdb copy is limited to in-frame clones, with some not included. This table holds about 82,000 clones. Regarding donors, all were healthy bone marrow donors. Sequencing was carried out using PBMCs. This chain uses TRBV5-1 with TRBJ2-7; the match to TRBD1 covers 8 bases. The TCR was taken from a woman aged 25 to 39 in good health and CMV-seronegative. This CDR3 is CASSSGTGAYEQYF. In DNA, the CDR3 is TGCGCCAGCAGTTCTGGGACAGGCGCCTACGAGCAGTACTTC.